The rows below give T cell receptor beta chains drawn from one sample of a study of T cell changes during pregnancy in multiple sclerosis. Some clones are missing from TCRdb's copy, which holds only in-frame ones; the method was immunoSEQ multiplex PCR. The table shows around 130,000 clones, with around 95% occurring only once. The sample in question was peripheral blood, obtained after pregnancy. The receptor source for this set is a female donor with multiple sclerosis, enrolled in a pregnancy study. CDR3s include the opening cysteine and the closing phenylalanine or tryptophan. D genes are given only for firm matches. Size tells how often a clone was seen (once, few, many) or the class of an expanded clone, and some rows leave it out.

d_gene	j_gene	v_gene	abundance	CDR3aa	CDR3nt
TRBD2	TRBJ2-5	TRBV6-5	-	CASSYRGTAGGETQYF	TGTGCCAGCAGTTATCGGGGGACCGCCGGGGGGGAGACCCAGTACTTC
TRBD1	TRBJ2-1	TRBV5-1	-	CASSLASRDRGYNEQFF	TGCGCCAGCAGCTTGGCATCCCGGGACAGGGGATACAATGAGCAGTTCTTC
-	TRBJ1-5	TRBV30	-	CAWSVRQGNQPQHF	TGTGCCTGGAGCGTTCGACAGGGCAATCAGCCCCAGCATTTT
TRBD2	TRBJ2-7	TRBV28	-	CASSIPVAGVLYEQYF	TGTGCCAGCAGTATCCCGGTGGCGGGAGTTCTCTACGAGCAGTACTTC
-	TRBJ2-3	TRBV4-3	-	CASSPLGEEDTQYF	TGCGCCAGCAGCCCCCTCGGAGAGGAGGATACGCAGTATTTT
-	TRBJ1-2	TRBV9	few	CASSVGGTGGVTYGYTF	TGTGCCAGCAGCGTAGGGGGTACCGGGGGTGTTACCTATGGCTACACCTTC
TRBD2	TRBJ2-5	TRBV5-6	-	CASSLWTSGVETQYF	TGTGCCAGCAGCCTGTGGACTAGCGGGGTGGAGACCCAGTACTTC
TRBD1	TRBJ1-1	TRBV27	-	CASSYRGDTEAFF	TGTGCCAGCAGTTACAGGGGGGACACTGAAGCTTTCTTT
-	TRBJ2-1	TRBV29-1	-	CSVEVRKTRPNNNEQFF	TGCAGCGTTGAAGTCCGTAAGACTAGACCAAACAACAATGAGCAGTTCTTC
-	TRBJ1-4	TRBV27	-	CASSSWAGNGGLFF	TGTGCCAGCAGCTCCTGGGCGGGTAACGGAGGGCTGTTTTTT
TRBD1	TRBJ1-3	TRBV7-2	-	CASSLAGGDRAGNTIYF	TGTGCCAGCAGCTTAGCCGGGGGAGACAGGGCAGGCAACACCATATATTTT
-	TRBJ2-3	TRBV10-3	-	CAISQGSSTDTQYF	TGTGCCATCAGTCAGGGGTCTAGCACAGATACGCAGTATTTT
-	TRBJ1-2	TRBV15	few	CATSRVVSGGSGYTF	TGTGCCACCAGCAGAGTTGTGAGCGGGGGGAGTGGCTACACCTTC
-	TRBJ1-1	TRBV5-1	-	CASSLPGPNTEAFF	TGCGCCAGCAGCTTACCTGGCCCGAACACTGAAGCTTTCTTT
-	TRBJ1-2	TRBV4-3	-	CASSQDRAASYGYTF	TGCGCCAGCAGCCAAGATCGCGCCGCGAGCTATGGCTACACCTTC
TRBD2	TRBJ2-7	TRBV5-1	-	CASSRGAGGGSYEQYF	TGCGCCAGCAGCAGGGGAGCGGGAGGGGGTTCCTACGAGCAGTACTTC
TRBD1	TRBJ2-2	TRBV2	once	CASRGDRGVTGELFF	TGTGCCAGCAGAGGGGACAGGGGAGTCACCGGGGAGCTGTTTTTT
TRBD1	TRBJ2-7	TRBV29-1	once	CSTRRTGGDEQYF	TGCAGCACCCGCCGGACAGGGGGCGACGAGCAGTACTTC
-	TRBJ2-7	TRBV19	-	CASSTVGGYEQYF	TGTGCCAGTAGTACGGTAGGGGGCTACGAGCAGTACTTC
TRBD2	TRBJ2-5	TRBV7-2	-	CASSLGGGVAGRETQYF	TGTGCCAGCAGCTTAGGGGGGGGAGTAGCCGGGAGAGAGACCCAGTACTTC
TRBD2	TRBJ2-5	TRBV18	-	CASSRLASQETQYF	TGTGCCAGCTCACGACTAGCGAGCCAAGAGACCCAGTACTTC
-	TRBJ2-1	TRBV29-1	few	CSVDGVGRGRNEQFF	TGCAGCGTTGATGGGGTTGGCAGGGGGAGGAATGAGCAGTTCTTC
-	TRBJ2-1	TRBV27	-	CASRISSYNEQFF	TGTGCCAGCAGGATTAGCTCCTACAATGAGCAGTTCTTC
-	TRBJ1-1	TRBV5-6	-	CASSLLGPGGTEAFF	TGTGCCAGCAGCTTGCTGGGTCCGGGAGGGACTGAAGCTTTCTTT
TRBD1	TRBJ2-1	TRBV27	-	CASSPRTGSNEQFF	TGTGCCAGCAGTCCAAGGACAGGGAGCAATGAGCAGTTCTTC
-	TRBJ2-7	TRBV27	-	CASSLGRRGTYEQYF	TGTGCCAGCAGTTTGGGCAGGCGGGGAACCTACGAGCAGTACTTC
-	TRBJ2-7	TRBV6-1	-	CASSRTYEQYF	TGTGCCAGCTCGAGAACGTACGAGCAGTACTTC
TRBD1	TRBJ1-5	TRBV30	-	CAWSVAGQGNFWDQPQHF	TGTGCCTGGAGTGTCGCGGGACAGGGGAATTTTTGGGATCAGCCCCAGCATTTT
-	TRBJ1-5	TRBV5-5	-	CASSLGVPGAPNQPQHF	TGTGCCAGCAGCTTGGGAGTTCCGGGAGCCCCGAATCAGCCCCAGCATTTT
TRBD2	TRBJ2-2	TRBV6-1	-	CASSGLAGGPVPGELFF	TGTGCCAGCAGTGGTCTAGCGGGAGGGCCCGTTCCCGGGGAGCTGTTTTTT
-	TRBJ2-1	TRBV28	-	CASSLVQGQKFNEQFF	TGTGCCAGCAGTTTGGTACAGGGCCAAAAATTCAATGAGCAGTTCTTC